A selection of T cell receptor beta chains follows, all from one sample in a study of metastatic and nonmetastatic thyroid tumors. TCRdb used MiXCR to call clones anew from the PCR reads. The table shows about 38,000 clones, with approximately 44% occurring only once. Input material: tumor tissue. The receptors were sampled from a male donor with papillary thyroid cancer or a benign thyroid nodule (not recorded which). Some clones in this sample may be carry-over from other donors' samples. Each CDR3 is given with its conserved first and last residue. A D gene is named only where the DNA matches it firmly. Rows may omit the clone size; those that give it use once, few, many or a size class.

d_call j_call clone_size v_call cdr3_aa cdr3_nt
NA TRBJ2-1 NA TRBV20-1 CSVAGGKSYNEQFF TGCAGTGTTGCGGGCGGGAAATCCTACAATGAGCAGTTCTTC
TRBD2 TRBJ2-1 few TRBV11-1 CASSLTSGRGAEQFF TGTGCCAGCAGCTTAACAAGCGGGAGGGGTGCGGAGCAGTTCTTC
TRBD1 TRBJ2-7 NA TRBV9 CASSVGGTGGKYEQYF TGTGCCAGCAGCGTAGGAGGGACAGGGGGCAAATACGAGCAGTACTTC
NA TRBJ2-7 once TRBV11-2 CASSPFLGGHHAYEQYF TGTGCCAGCAGCCCCTTTCTAGGGGGACACCATGCCTACGAGCAGTACTTC
NA TRBJ2-3 NA TRBV11-3 CASSLASTDTQYF TGTGCCAGCAGCTTAGCTAGTACAGATACGCAGTATTTT
NA TRBJ2-3 NA TRBV3-1 CASSLSTDTQYF TGTGCCAGCAGCCTTAGCACAGATACGCAGTATTTT
TRBD2 TRBJ2-7 NA TRBV11-3 CASSRSVSREDEQYF TGTGCCAGCAGCCGCAGTGTCTCGCGGGAGGACGAGCAGTACTTC
TRBD2 TRBJ2-1 NA TRBV12-3/TRBV12-4 CASSLDYRLAGGYNEQFF TGTGCCAGCAGTTTAGACTACCGACTAGCGGGGGGCTACAATGAGCAGTTCTTC
NA TRBJ2-3 few TRBV6-6 CASSYVGGATDTQYF TGTGCCAGCAGTTACGTTGGGGGGGCGACAGATACGCAGTATTTT
TRBD2 TRBJ2-1 once TRBV20-1 CSARRTSGRRSGNEQFF TGCAGTGCTAGAAGGACTAGCGGGAGGAGGTCGGGGAATGAGCAGTTCTTC
TRBD1 TRBJ1-2 NA TRBV20-1 CSARVGLGQELMGYGYTF TGCAGTGCTAGAGTGGGACTAGGACAGGAATTAATGGGCTATGGCTACACCTTC
NA TRBJ2-5 many TRBV27 CASSLATRWGETQYF TGTGCCAGCAGTTTAGCAACCAGATGGGGAGAGACCCAGTACTTC
NA TRBJ2-2 NA TRBV7-6 CASSLAVGDGTGELFF TGTGCCAGCAGCTTAGCTGTGGGGGATGGCACCGGGGAGCTGTTTTTT
TRBD1 TRBJ1-2 NA TRBV20-1 CSVDWTGNYGYTF TGCAGTGTAGACTGGACAGGGAACTATGGCTACACCTTC